This is a list of T cell receptor beta chains from one sample in a study of blood T cell repertoires in COVID-19. The data were produced by immunoSEQ multiplex PCR, yet TCRdb's version contains in-frame clones alone and is incomplete. The table lists 150,000 or so clones, roughly 82% of them singletons. Sequences were obtained from PBMCs or T cells enriched from blood (not recorded which). These receptors were taken from a man in his forties or fifties who had recovered from COVID-19. Both conserved end residues are part of each CDR3. The D gene is left open where the match is weak. Clone size is shown for a subset of rows, as once, few, many or a class of expanded clone.

NA	NA	TRBV2	TRBJ1-1	TGTGCCAGCAACATACAGGGCATGAACACTGAAGCTTTCTTT	CASNIQGMNTEAFF
NA	NA	TRBV19	TRBJ1-2	TGTGCCAGTAGCAAGGGGGTCATCTATGGCTACACCTTC	CASSKGVIYGYTF
TRBD1	NA	TRBV10-3	TRBJ1-5	TGTGCCATCAGTGGGGGGACAGGGGACAATCAGCCCCAGCATTTT	CAISGGTGDNQPQHF
NA	NA	TRBV28	TRBJ1-2	TGTGCCAGCAGTTTACTGTTCCAGGCTCGTGGCTACACCTTC	CASSLLFQARGYTF
TRBD1	NA	TRBV5-8	TRBJ2-5	TGTGCCAGCAGCCGTGACAGGGTGGAGACCCAGTACTTC	CASSRDRVETQYF
NA	NA	TRBV7-2	TRBJ1-4	TGTGCCAGCAGCTTAGTTTACAGCTCTAATGAAAAACTGTTTTTT	CASSLVYSSNEKLFF
TRBD2	NA	TRBV3-1/TRBV3-2	TRBJ2-3	TGTGCCAGCAGCCAGCGGGGCATAGCGGGGGGGCTGGCAGATACGCAGTATTTT	CASSQRGIAGGLADTQYF
TRBD1	NA	TRBV6-2/TRBV6-3	TRBJ1-1	TGTGCCAGCAGTCGACGGACAGGTTTGAACACTGAAGCTTTCTTT	CASSRRTGLNTEAFF
NA	NA	TRBV7-6	TRBJ1-4	TGTGCCAGCAGCTTAAGTCAGTCTAATGAAAAACTGTTTTTT	CASSLSQSNEKLFF
TRBD1	NA	TRBV27	TRBJ2-6	TGTGCCAGCAGCTCACCAAGGGGACAGGGACTCTCTGGGGCCAACGTCCTGACTTTC	CASSSPRGQGLSGANVLTF
NA	NA	TRBV20-1	TRBJ2-2	TGCAGTGCTAGTCCGACGAGGATCGGGGAGCTGTTTTTT	CSASPTRIGELFF
TRBD2	few	TRBV5-1	TRBJ2-7	TGCGCCAGCAGCTTGGCGACACTAGCGGGGGGCCGAAGCTCCTACGAGCAGTACTTC	CASSLATLAGGRSSYEQYF
TRBD1	NA	TRBV29-1	TRBJ1-4	TGCAGCGTGGCACACACAGGGGCGGGTAATGAAAAACTGTTTTTT	CSVAHTGAGNEKLFF
NA	few	TRBV5-6	TRBJ1-2	TGTGCCAGCAGCGAACCGGGACAAATCTATGGCTACACCTTC	CASSEPGQIYGYTF
NA	NA	TRBV5-6	TRBJ1-2	TGTGCCAGCAGCGGAGCCGGGGATCGCGGTGGCTACACCTTC	CASSGAGDRGGYTF
TRBD1	many	TRBV6-5	TRBJ1-4	TGTGCCAGCATGACAGGGGGCCGGGAAAAACTGTTTTTT	CASMTGGREKLFF
TRBD1	NA	TRBV27	TRBJ2-5	TGTGCCAGCAAGGACAGGGGGCGAGAGACCCAGTACTTC	CASKDRGRETQYF
NA	NA	TRBV4-2	TRBJ1-1	TGTGCCAGCAGGGGGGGAACTGAAGCTTTCTTT	CASRGGTEAFF
TRBD1	NA	TRBV11-2	TRBJ1-3	TGTGCCAGCAGCCTCGACAGGGGAGGCTCTGGAAACACCATATATTTT	CASSLDRGGSGNTIYF
TRBD1	NA	TRBV3-1/TRBV3-2	TRBJ1-1	TGTGCCAGCAGCCATAACTCCAAGGGGGCGAGTGAAGCTTTCTTT	CASSHNSKGASEAFF
NA	NA	TRBV7-9	TRBJ1-3	TGTGCCAGCAGCTTTGGAGCAGGGTCTGGAAACACCATATATTTT	CASSFGAGSGNTIYF
NA	NA	TRBV6-1	TRBJ1-2	TGTGCCAGCAGTGATAGAGTATATGGCTACACCTTC	CASSDRVYGYTF
NA	few	TRBV19	TRBJ1-3	TGTGCCAGTAGTCCACAAGGAGCCCGGCGAAACACCATATATTTT	CASSPQGARRNTIYF
TRBD1	NA	TRBV2	TRBJ1-2	TGTGCCAGCTCATTTCCGGGACAGGGGGAGAACTATGGCTACACCTTC	CASSFPGQGENYGYTF
TRBD1	NA	TRBV15	TRBJ1-1	TGTGCCACCAGCAGGAGGACAGGGAACACTGAAGCTTTCTTT	CATSRRTGNTEAFF
NA	NA	TRBV7-8	TRBJ1-2	TGTGCCAGCAGTCGTACCCAGGGCCGGGAGGATGGCTACACCTTC	CASSRTQGREDGYTF
NA	NA	TRBV18	TRBJ1-1	TGTGCCAGCTCACCTGTAGAGGGTAACACTGAAGCTTTCTTT	CASSPVEGNTEAFF
NA	NA	TRBV28	TRBJ2-7	TGTGCCAGCAGAGCGGCCGGGACTGGGTACGAGCAGTACTTC	CASRAAGTGYEQYF
NA	NA	TRBV5-1	TRBJ2-2	TGCGCCAGCGCCAGGGTGTCGAACACCGGGGAGCTGTTTTTT	CASARVSNTGELFF